The rows below give T cell receptor beta chains drawn from one sample of a study of blood T cell repertoires in COVID-19. The assay was immunoSEQ multiplex PCR, and TCRdb's table has in-frame clones only and misses some. The profile covers approximately 250,000 clones, with around 89% appearing a single time and about 4% taken by the ten largest. The sequencing sample was made of PBMCs or T cells enriched from blood (not recorded which). Receptor source: a woman aged 25 to 39 who had recovered from COVID-19. Each CDR3 is given with its conserved first and last residue. A D gene is named only where the DNA matches it firmly. The size field is filled for only some rows; it gives once, few, many or a size class.

d_call	clone_size	v_call	j_call	cdr3_aa	cdr3_nt
TRBD1	.	TRBV18	TRBJ1-4	CASSPKTGAASSEKLFF	TGTGCCAGCTCACCCAAGACAGGGGCGGCGTCCTCAGAAAAACTGTTTTTT
.	.	TRBV28	TRBJ2-2	CASSLAGSGELFF	TGTGCCAGCAGTTTGGCGGGATCCGGGGAGCTGTTTTTT
.	once	TRBV28	TRBJ1-1	CASSLSALEGSEAFF	TGTGCCAGCAGTTTATCGGCACTCGAGGGATCTGAAGCTTTCTTT
TRBD2	.	TRBV4-3	TRBJ2-7	CASSQDRDYGYEQYF	TGCGCCAGCAGCCAAGACCGGGACTACGGCTACGAGCAGTACTTC
.	.	TRBV15	TRBJ2-1	CATSRLASAYNEQFF	TGTGCCACCAGCAGGCTAGCGTCTGCCTACAATGAGCAGTTCTTC
TRBD2	.	TRBV11-2	TRBJ2-1	CASSLDSAGDYNEQFF	TGTGCCAGCAGCTTAGATTCGGCGGGAGATTATAATGAGCAGTTCTTC
TRBD1	.	TRBV5-5	TRBJ1-1	CASSLGTGTEAFF	TGTGCCAGCAGTCTAGGGACAGGGACTGAAGCTTTCTTT
TRBD1	.	TRBV5-1	TRBJ1-2	CASSLQGDRLSGGYTF	TGCGCCAGCAGCTTACAAGGGGACAGACTGAGCGGTGGCTACACCTTC
TRBD2	.	TRBV2	TRBJ2-2	CATSSQTSGRAGELFF	TGTGCCACCAGCAGCCAAACCAGCGGGAGGGCCGGGGAGCTGTTTTTT
TRBD1	once	TRBV19	TRBJ2-5	CASSRPTGKETQYF	TGTGCCAGTAGTCGACCGACAGGGAAAGAGACCCAGTACTTC
TRBD2	.	TRBV5-1	TRBJ2-1	CASSSPSGIHNEQFF	TGCGCCAGCAGCTCCCCTAGCGGTATACACAATGAGCAGTTCTTC
.	.	TRBV28	TRBJ1-5	CASRQGFYQPQHF	TGTGCCAGCAGGCAGGGTTTTTATCAGCCCCAGCATTTT
TRBD1	.	TRBV30	TRBJ1-2	CAWQTGIPYTF	TGTGCCTGGCAGACAGGGATCCCCTACACCTTC
TRBD2	.	TRBV28	TRBJ2-3	CASSFSGSPPTDTQYF	TGTGCCAGCAGTTTTAGCGGGAGCCCCCCCACAGATACGCAGTATTTT
.	.	TRBV21-1	TRBJ2-5	CASSAILKRDRGMETQYF	TGTGCCAGCAGCGCAATACTCAAACGGGACAGGGGAATGGAGACCCAGTACTTC
.	.	TRBV6-6	TRBJ1-5	CAISQGGSGNQPQHF	TGTGCCATATCCCAAGGGGGTAGCGGCAATCAGCCCCAGCATTTT
.	once	TRBV9	TRBJ2-7	CASSPDGDSYEQYF	TGTGCCAGCAGCCCAGACGGAGACTCCTACGAGCAGTACTTC
TRBD1	.	TRBV4-1	TRBJ1-5	CASSPQGVYNQPQHF	TGCGCCAGCAGCCCTCAGGGGGTGTACAATCAGCCCCAGCATTTT
.	.	TRBV6-1	TRBJ1-5	CASSEEGNSNQPQHF	TGTGCCAGCAGTGAAGAGGGGAATAGCAATCAGCCCCAGCATTTT
.	.	TRBV5-1	TRBJ1-1	CASSLEAGLGTEAFF	TGCGCCAGCAGCTTGGAGGCAGGCTTGGGCACTGAAGCTTTCTTT
.	once	TRBV7-2	TRBJ2-7	CASSQGQPYEQYF	TGTGCCAGCAGCCAGGGGCAGCCATACGAGCAGTACTTC
TRBD1	.	TRBV7-2	TRBJ2-5	CASSSGGQGRETQYF	TGTGCCAGCAGCTCCGGGGGACAGGGGAGAGAGACCCAGTACTTC
TRBD1	.	TRBV11-2	TRBJ2-7	CASSPPRQGAYSYEQYF	TGTGCCAGCAGCCCCCCCCGACAGGGGGCATACTCCTACGAGCAGTACTTC
.	.	TRBV24-1	TRBJ2-1	CATSSRDYNEQFF	TGTGCCACCAGCTCTAGAGACTACAATGAGCAGTTCTTC
TRBD2	.	TRBV18	TRBJ2-3	CASSPGGTDTQYF	TGTGCCAGCTCTCCGGGGGGGACAGATACGCAGTATTTT
TRBD1	.	TRBV7-6	TRBJ1-1	CASSLFGTEASGAFF	TGTGCCAGCAGCTTATTCGGGACAGAGGCATCGGGGGCTTTCTTT
TRBD1	.	TRBV5-1	TRBJ1-6	CASSKGQGGHSPLHF	TGCGCCAGCAGCAAAGGACAGGGGGGTCATTCACCCCTCCACTTT
.	.	TRBV30	TRBJ1-5	CAWTYSVGAGSQPQHF	TGTGCCTGGACCTACTCAGTGGGGGCAGGGAGTCAGCCCCAGCATTTT
TRBD2	.	TRBV4-3	TRBJ2-1	CASSPTGIAGGNEQFF	TGCGCCAGCAGCCCTACGGGGATAGCGGGAGGGAATGAGCAGTTCTTC
TRBD1	once	TRBV2	TRBJ1-1	CASRPRQGGGTEAFF	TGTGCCAGCAGACCAAGACAGGGGGGCGGAACTGAAGCTTTCTTT
TRBD1	.	TRBV7-3	TRBJ1-2	CASSPGTGSYGYTF	TGTGCCAGCAGCCCGGGGACAGGGAGCTATGGCTACACCTTC
.	many	TRBV4-3	TRBJ1-4	CASSQDTAGEKLFF	TGCGCCAGCAGCCAAGATACAGCAGGGGAAAAACTGTTTTTT
.	.	TRBV21-1	TRBJ2-1	CASSKDRRLQSGNEQFF	TGTGCCAGCAGCAAAGATAGGCGACTGCAGTCTGGGAATGAGCAGTTCTTC
TRBD2	.	TRBV6-5	TRBJ2-3	CASSRLAYTDTQYF	TGTGCCAGCAGTAGACTAGCGTACACAGATACGCAGTATTTT
TRBD1	.	TRBV10-3	TRBJ2-5	CAISEFRGQQETQYF	TGTGCCATCAGTGAGTTTCGGGGACAGCAAGAGACCCAGTACTTC
.	.	TRBV2	TRBJ2-1	CASSGVSSYNEQFF	TGTGCCAGCAGTGGTGTGAGCTCCTACAATGAGCAGTTCTTC
.	.	TRBV4-2	TRBJ2-1	CASSQDRYEQFF	TGTGCCAGCAGCCAAGATCGTTATGAGCAGTTCTTC
TRBD2	.	TRBV7-9	TRBJ2-7	CASSLRTSGAHEQYF	TGTGCCAGCAGCCTAAGGACTAGCGGGGCGCACGAGCAGTACTTC
.	.	TRBV7-8	TRBJ1-1	CASSPTSGIRNTEAFF	TGTGCCAGCAGCCCGACTTCGGGAATAAGGAACACTGAAGCTTTCTTT
.	.	TRBV27	TRBJ1-1	CASSSGRGTEAFF	TGTGCCAGCAGTTCAGGGAGGGGGACTGAAGCTTTCTTT
.	.	TRBV7-9	TRBJ1-1	CASSHPGGVGRAAGTEAFF	TGTGCCAGCAGCCACCCCGGGGGAGTTGGCAGGGCGGCTGGAACTGAAGCTTTCTTT
.	.	TRBV30	TRBJ2-3	CAWAIAPDTQYF	TGTGCCTGGGCGATAGCGCCAGATACGCAGTATTTT
.	.	TRBV28	TRBJ2-7	CASWAGVSYEQYF	TGTGCCAGCTGGGCAGGGGTCTCCTACGAGCAGTACTTC
TRBD1	.	TRBV18	TRBJ1-3	CASSPKGQLGNTIYF	TGTGCCAGCTCACCAAAGGGACAGCTGGGAAACACCATATATTTT
.	.	TRBV29-1	TRBJ2-1	CSVLPYNEQFF	TGCAGCGTTCTTCCCTACAATGAGCAGTTCTTC
.	.	TRBV7-2	TRBJ1-1	CASSGGGNTEAFF	TGTGCCAGCAGCGGCGGGGGGAACACTGAAGCTTTCTTT
TRBD2	few	TRBV4-3	TRBJ2-1	CASSQDASGQYNEQFF	TGCGCCAGCAGCCAAGATGCTAGCGGGCAATACAATGAGCAGTTCTTC
TRBD1	.	TRBV7-2	TRBJ2-7	CASKPVPGGVYEQYF	TGTGCCAGCAAACCTGTCCCAGGGGGCGTTTACGAGCAGTACTTC
TRBD1	few	TRBV4-1	TRBJ1-1	CASSQSGQANTEAFF	TGCGCCAGCAGCCAATCGGGACAGGCGAACACTGAAGCTTTCTTT
.	.	TRBV7-8	TRBJ1-3	CASSRTRSGNTIYF	TGTGCCAGCAGCCGCACACGATCGGGAAACACCATATATTTT
.	.	TRBV9	TRBJ2-2	CASSVGGANTGELFF	TGTGCCAGCAGCGTAGGAGGAGCGAACACCGGGGAGCTGTTTTTT
TRBD1	.	TRBV3-1/TRBV3-2	TRBJ1-2	CASSHRDSLNYGYTF	TGTGCCAGCAGCCACCGGGACAGCCTTAACTATGGCTACACCTTC
.	.	TRBV3-1/TRBV3-2	TRBJ1-6	CASSSGHSSSYNSPLHF	TGTGCCAGCAGCTCAGGACACTCGAGCTCCTATAATTCACCCCTCCACTTT
TRBD1	.	TRBV18	TRBJ1-1	CASSPRASDRGWNTEAFF	TGTGCCAGCTCACCAAGAGCTTCGGACAGGGGTTGGAACACTGAAGCTTTCTTT
.	.	TRBV24-1	TRBJ1-1	CATSDRDTEAFF	TGTGCCACCAGTGACAGGGACACTGAAGCTTTCTTT
TRBD1	.	TRBV7-7	TRBJ2-7	CASSFRQGPSYEQYF	TGTGCTAGCAGCTTCAGACAGGGCCCATCCTACGAGCAGTACTTC
TRBD2	.	TRBV3-1/TRBV3-2	TRBJ2-1	CASSQDYRASGSNEQFF	TGTGCCAGCAGCCAAGATTACAGGGCTAGCGGGAGCAATGAGCAGTTCTTC
.	.	TRBV5-4	TRBJ1-1	CASSRTGQPNTEAFF	TGTGCCAGCAGCAGGACGGGACAACCGAACACTGAAGCTTTCTTT
.	few	TRBV28	TRBJ1-5	CASGPYRVGNQPQHF	TGTGCCAGCGGCCCTTACAGGGTGGGCAATCAGCCCCAGCATTTT
TRBD1	.	TRBV7-3	TRBJ1-2	CASSLTGSATMGGYTF	TGTGCCAGCAGCTTGACAGGGAGTGCGACTATGGGTGGCTACACCTTC